This TCR beta chain was obtained from a study of cytomegalovirus exposure and HLA in healthy donors. General study points: Subsequent analysis found a tendency for first-cohort TCR clusters to co-occur within the 95 to 150 validation repertoires.

Profiling relied on immunoSEQ multiplex PCR, and the TCRdb table lists in-frame clones only, not all of them. The sample lists about 250,000 clones, less than 90% occurring once. As to this clone: Antigen unknown.

This TCR was sampled from a man between 18 and 35 years old in good health and CMV-seropositive. Sequenced input: PBMCs.

Written as DNA, the CDR3 is TGCGCCAGGACTAGCGGGCAAACCTACGAGCAGTACTTC. Translation: CARTSGQTYEQYF. The chain is built from TRBV10-1 and TRBJ2-7; 10 bases agree with TRBD2. The J segment lost 2 bases and the V segment lost 9 bases, leaving 4 bases of the junction unmatched. The CDR3 totals 13 residues. Germline V gene lookup returns CDR1 WNHNN and CDR2 SYGVQD (reference sequence).